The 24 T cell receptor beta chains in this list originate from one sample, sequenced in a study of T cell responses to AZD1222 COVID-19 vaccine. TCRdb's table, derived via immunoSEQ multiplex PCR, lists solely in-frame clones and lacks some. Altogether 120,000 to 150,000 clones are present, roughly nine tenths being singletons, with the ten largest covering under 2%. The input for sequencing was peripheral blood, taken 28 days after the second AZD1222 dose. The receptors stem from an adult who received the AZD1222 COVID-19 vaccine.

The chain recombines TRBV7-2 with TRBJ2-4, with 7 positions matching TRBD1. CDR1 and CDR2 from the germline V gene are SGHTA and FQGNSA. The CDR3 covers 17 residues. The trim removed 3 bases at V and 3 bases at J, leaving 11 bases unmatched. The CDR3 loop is CASSFSRGGADKNIQYF. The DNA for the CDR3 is TGTGCCAGCAGCTTCTCGCGAGGGGGCGCAGACAAAAACATTCAGTACTTC.

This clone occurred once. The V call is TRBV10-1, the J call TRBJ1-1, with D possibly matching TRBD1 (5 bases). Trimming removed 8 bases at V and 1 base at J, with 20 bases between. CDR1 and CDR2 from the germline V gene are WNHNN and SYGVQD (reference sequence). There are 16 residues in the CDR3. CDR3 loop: CASPDVKVGENTEAFF. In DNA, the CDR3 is TGCGCCAGCCCTGATGTTAAGGTAGGGGAGAACACTGAAGCTTTCTTT.

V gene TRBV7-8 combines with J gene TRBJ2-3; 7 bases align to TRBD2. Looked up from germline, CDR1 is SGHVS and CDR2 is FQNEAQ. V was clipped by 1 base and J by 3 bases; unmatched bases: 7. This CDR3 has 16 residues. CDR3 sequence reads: CASSLVRRERTDTQYF. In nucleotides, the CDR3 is TGTGCCAGCAGCTTAGTAAGGCGGGAGAGGACAGATACGCAGTATTTT.

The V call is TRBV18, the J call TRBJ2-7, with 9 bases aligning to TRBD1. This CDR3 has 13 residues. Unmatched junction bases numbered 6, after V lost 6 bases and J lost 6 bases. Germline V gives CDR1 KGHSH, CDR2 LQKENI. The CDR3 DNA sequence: TGTGCCAGCTCGCAGGGGACAGGGACCGAGCAGTACTTC. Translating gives CASSQGTGTEQYF.

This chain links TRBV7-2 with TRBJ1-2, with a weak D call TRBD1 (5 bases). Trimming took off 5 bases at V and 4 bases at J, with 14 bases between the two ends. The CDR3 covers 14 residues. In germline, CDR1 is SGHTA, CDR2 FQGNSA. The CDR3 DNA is TGTGCCAGCAGCATCAGCCAGGGCGTCTATGGCTACACCTTC. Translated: CASSISQGVYGYTF.

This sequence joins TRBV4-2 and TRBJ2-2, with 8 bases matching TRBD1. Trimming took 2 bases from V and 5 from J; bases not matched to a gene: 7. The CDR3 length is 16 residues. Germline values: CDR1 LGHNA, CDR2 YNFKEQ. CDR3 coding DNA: TGTGCCAGCAGCCAATTTTCAGGGGGCCCAACCGGGGAGCTGTTTTTT. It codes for CASSQFSGGPTGELFF.

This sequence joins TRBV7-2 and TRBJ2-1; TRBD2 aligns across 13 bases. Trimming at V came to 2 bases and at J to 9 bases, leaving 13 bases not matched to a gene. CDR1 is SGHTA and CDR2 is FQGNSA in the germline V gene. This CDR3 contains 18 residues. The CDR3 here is CASSLSLTSGRYLGEQFF. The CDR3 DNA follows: TGTGCCAGCAGCTTATCCTTGACTAGCGGGAGGTATTTGGGTGAGCAGTTCTTC. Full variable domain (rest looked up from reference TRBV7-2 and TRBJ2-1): GAGVSQSPSNKVTEKGKDVELRCDPISGHTALYWYRQSLGQGLEFLIYFQGNSAPDKSGLPSDRFSAERTGGSVSTLTIQRTQQEDSAVYLCASSLSLTSGRYLGEQFFGPGTRLTVL.

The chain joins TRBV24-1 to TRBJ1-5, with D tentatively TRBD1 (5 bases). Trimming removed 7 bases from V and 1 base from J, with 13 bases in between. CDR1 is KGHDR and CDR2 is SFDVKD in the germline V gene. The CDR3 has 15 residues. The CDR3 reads CATSRTGKSNQPQHF. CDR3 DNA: TGTGCCACCAGCAGAACAGGTAAGAGCAATCAGCCCCAGCATTTT.

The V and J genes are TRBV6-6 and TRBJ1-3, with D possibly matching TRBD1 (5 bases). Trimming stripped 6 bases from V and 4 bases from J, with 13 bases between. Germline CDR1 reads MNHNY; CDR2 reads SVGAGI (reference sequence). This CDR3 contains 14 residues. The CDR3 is CASRIGVAGNTIYF. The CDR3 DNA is TGTGCCAGCAGGATAGGGGTAGCAGGAAACACCATATATTTT.

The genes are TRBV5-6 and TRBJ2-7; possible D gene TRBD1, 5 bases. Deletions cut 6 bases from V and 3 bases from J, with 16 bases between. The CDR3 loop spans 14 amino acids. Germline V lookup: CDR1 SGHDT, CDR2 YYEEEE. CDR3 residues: CASNLQDQGYEQYF. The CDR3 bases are TGTGCCAGCAACTTACAGGACCAGGGCTACGAGCAGTACTTC.

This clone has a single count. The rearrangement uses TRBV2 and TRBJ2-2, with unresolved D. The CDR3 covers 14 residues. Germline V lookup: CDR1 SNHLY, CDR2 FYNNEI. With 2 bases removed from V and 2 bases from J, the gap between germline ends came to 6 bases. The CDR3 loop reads CASSERLNTGELFF. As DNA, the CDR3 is TGTGCCAGCAGTGAAAGGCTCAACACCGGGGAGCTGTTTTTT.

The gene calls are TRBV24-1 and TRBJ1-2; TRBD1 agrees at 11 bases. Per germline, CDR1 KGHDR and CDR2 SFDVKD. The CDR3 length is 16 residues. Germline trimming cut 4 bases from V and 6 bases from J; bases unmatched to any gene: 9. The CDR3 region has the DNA TGTGCCACCAGTGACTGGACAGGGGGCGGGAGAAATGGCTACACCTTC. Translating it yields CATSDWTGGGRNGYTF.

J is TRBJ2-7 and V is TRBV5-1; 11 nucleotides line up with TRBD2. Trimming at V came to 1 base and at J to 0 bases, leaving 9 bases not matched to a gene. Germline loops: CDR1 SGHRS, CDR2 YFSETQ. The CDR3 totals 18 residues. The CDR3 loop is CASSLRGTSGISSYEQYF. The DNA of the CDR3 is TGCGCCAGCAGCTTGAGAGGGACTAGCGGCATTAGCTCCTACGAGCAGTACTTC.

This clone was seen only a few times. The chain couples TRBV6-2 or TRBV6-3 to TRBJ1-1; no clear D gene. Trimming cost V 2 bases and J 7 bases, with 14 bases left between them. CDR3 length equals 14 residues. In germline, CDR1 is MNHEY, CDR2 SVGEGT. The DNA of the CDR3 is TGTGCCAGCAGTTACGTAGGGCGTCCCTTTGAAGCTTTCTTT. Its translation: CASSYVGRPFEAFF.

The CDR3 loop is CAISAGQIPGLEQFF. The CDR3 DNA reads TGTGCCATCAGTGCGGGACAGATCCCAGGATTGGAGCAGTTCTTC. V gene TRBV10-3 combines with J gene TRBJ2-1; the match to TRBD1 covers 7 bases. Germline assignment: CDR1 ENHRY and CDR2 SYGVKD. The CDR3 is 15 amino acids. V shed 4 bases, J shed 10 bases, and the junction held 13 bases outside the gene matches.

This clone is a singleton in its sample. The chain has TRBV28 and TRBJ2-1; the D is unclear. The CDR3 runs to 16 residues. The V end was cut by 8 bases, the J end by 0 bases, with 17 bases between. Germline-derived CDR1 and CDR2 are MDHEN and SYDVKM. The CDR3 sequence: CASFAMSAASYNEQFF. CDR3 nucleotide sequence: TGTGCCAGCTTTGCAATGTCGGCTGCCTCCTACAATGAGCAGTTCTTC.

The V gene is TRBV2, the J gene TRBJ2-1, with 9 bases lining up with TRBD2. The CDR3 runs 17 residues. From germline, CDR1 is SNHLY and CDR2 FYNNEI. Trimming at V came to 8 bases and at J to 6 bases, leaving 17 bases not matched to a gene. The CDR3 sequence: CASAFEIGGGRGNEQFF. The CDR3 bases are TGTGCCAGCGCCTTTGAAATCGGGGGCGGGAGGGGCAATGAGCAGTTCTTC.

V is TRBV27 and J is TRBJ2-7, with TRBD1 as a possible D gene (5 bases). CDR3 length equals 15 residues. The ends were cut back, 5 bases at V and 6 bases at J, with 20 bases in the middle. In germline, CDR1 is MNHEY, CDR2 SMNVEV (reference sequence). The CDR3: CASSRQGIPPREQYF. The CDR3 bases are TGTGCCAGCAGTCGGCAGGGAATTCCCCCCCGCGAGCAGTACTTC.

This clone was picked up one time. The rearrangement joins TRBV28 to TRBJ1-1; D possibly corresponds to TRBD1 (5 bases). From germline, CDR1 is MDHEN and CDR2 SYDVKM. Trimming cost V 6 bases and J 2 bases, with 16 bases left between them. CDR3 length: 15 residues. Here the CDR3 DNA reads TGTGCCAGCAGCTTCGCCAGGGCCGCTAACACTGAAGCTTTCTTT. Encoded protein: CASSFARAANTEAFF. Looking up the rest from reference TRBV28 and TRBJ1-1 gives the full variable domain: DVKVTQSSRYLVKRTGEKVFLECVQDMDHENMFWYRQDPGLGLRLIYFSYDVKMKEKGDIPEGYSVSREKKERFSLILESASTNQTSMYLCASSFARAANTEAFFGQGTRLTVV.

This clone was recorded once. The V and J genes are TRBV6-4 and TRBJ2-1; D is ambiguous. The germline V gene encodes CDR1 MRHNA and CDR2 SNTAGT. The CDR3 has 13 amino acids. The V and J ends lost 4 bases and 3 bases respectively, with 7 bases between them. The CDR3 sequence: CASSGADYNEQFF. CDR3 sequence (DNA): TGTGCCAGCAGTGGGGCTGACTACAATGAGCAGTTCTTC.

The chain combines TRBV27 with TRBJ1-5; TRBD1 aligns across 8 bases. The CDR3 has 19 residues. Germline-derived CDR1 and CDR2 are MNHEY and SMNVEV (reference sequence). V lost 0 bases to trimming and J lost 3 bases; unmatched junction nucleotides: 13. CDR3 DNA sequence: TGTGCCAGCAGTTTATCCCCGGCAGGGGGCATCGGGGACAATCAGCCCCAGCATTTT. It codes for CASSLSPAGGIGDNQPQHF.

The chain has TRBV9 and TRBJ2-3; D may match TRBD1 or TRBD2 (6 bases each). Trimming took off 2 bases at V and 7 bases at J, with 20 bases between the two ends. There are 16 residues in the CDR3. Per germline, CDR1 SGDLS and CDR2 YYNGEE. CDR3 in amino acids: CASSVGAVGSEYTQYF. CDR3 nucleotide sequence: TGTGCCAGCAGCGTGGGGGCCGTCGGGAGCGAATATACGCAGTATTTT.

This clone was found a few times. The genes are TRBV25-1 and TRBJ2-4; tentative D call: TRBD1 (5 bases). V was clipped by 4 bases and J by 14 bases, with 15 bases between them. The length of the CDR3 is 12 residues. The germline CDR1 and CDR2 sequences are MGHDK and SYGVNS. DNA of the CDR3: TGTGCCAGCAGTGCTTCAGGGTGGGCCAAGTACTTC. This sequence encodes CASSASGWAKYF.

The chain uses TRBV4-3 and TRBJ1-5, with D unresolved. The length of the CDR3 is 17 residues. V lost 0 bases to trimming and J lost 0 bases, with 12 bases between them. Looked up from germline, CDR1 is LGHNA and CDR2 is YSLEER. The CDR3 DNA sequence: TGCGCCAGCAGCCAAGATGTCCCAGGCAGTAGCAATCAGCCCCAGCATTTT. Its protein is CASSQDVPGSSNQPQHF.